This T cell receptor (beta chain) originates from a study of T cells in Graves' hyperthyroidism and ophthalmopathy. As to this clonotype: A read error may be the cause here, since a much bigger clone is one base away.

TCR beta CDR3 regions were amplified from RNA transcripts. First-round RT-PCR with HTBI primers amplified the TCR CDR3 region. TCRdb ran MiXCR on the multiplex PCR reads and lists one entry per CDR3 protein. Of about 260,000 distinct CDR3 sequences in the sample, roughly 15% are singletons; the top ten hold around 28%. Germline CDR1 is SGHTS and CDR2 is YDEGEE. The V and J ends lost 4 bases and 6 bases, in that order; junction bases with no gene match: 5. This CDR3 spans 14 amino acids. Patients with uncontrolled infections, other autoimmune diseases, pregnancy or lactation were excluded. The study based diagnoses on clinical symptoms, serum thyroxine and TRAb, thyroid ultrasound and orbital computed tomography.

The sample comprised blood. This chain connects TRBV5-8 to TRBJ2-2; 8 nucleotides align to TRBD2. The TCR comes from a woman aged 18-29 years with Graves' ophthalmopathy. The CDR3 is CASSEAGAAGELFF. CDR3 in DNA: TGTGCCAGCAGCGAAGCGGGGGCCGCCGGGGAGCTGTTTTTT. The whole variable domain, filled in from reference TRBV5-8 and TRBJ2-2, reads EAGVTQSPTHLIKTRGQQATLRCSPISGHTSVYWYQQALGLGLQFLLWYDEGEERNRGNFPPRFSGRQFPNYSSELNVNALELEDSALYLCASSEAGAAGELFFGEGSRLTVL.